This TCR beta chain was captured by sequencing in a study of T cells in Graves' hyperthyroidism and ophthalmopathy. The CDR3 loop spans 17 amino acids. From germline, CDR1 is MNHNY and CDR2 SVGAGI (reference sequence). V lost 2 bases to trimming and J lost 3 bases, with 19 bases between them. This clonotype was observed many times. Amplification of TCR beta CDR3 regions was performed using RNA transcripts as template. During a first-round RT-PCR of the TCR CDR3, the HTBI primer set was used. TCRdb redid the calling of the multiplex PCR reads with MiXCR, one entry per CDR3 protein. The sample lists 490,000 or so distinct CDR3 sequences; 46% were seen once.

Sequencing input: peripheral blood or thyroid tissue (not recorded which). The sequence came from an adult woman with Graves' disease, either hyperthyroidism or ophthalmopathy (not recorded which). V gene TRBV6-6 combines with J gene TRBJ2-5; tentatively, D is TRBD2 (5 bases). The CDR3 region has the DNA TGTGCCAGCAGTTACGGATGGCAGGCGTCAGCGGAAGAGACCCAGTACTTC. Translation: CASSYGWQASAEETQYF.